Below, one T cell receptor beta chain is given with its context. The target antigen is unknown. This PCR relied on a set of 60 Vbeta primers and 13 Jbeta primers. TCRdb's copy holds only in-frame clones and misses some; the assay was immunoSEQ multiplex PCR. The table has about 180,000 clones, roughly three quarters seen once. From germline, CDR1 is SGHTA and CDR2 FQGNSA. The CDR3 spans 12 residues. V gave up 5 bases and J gave up 4 bases, with 9 bases separating them. The record originates from a study of cytomegalovirus exposure and HLA in healthy donors. Study in general: Drawn from HLA-typed donors, 80 million to 95 million unique TCRs were held in an early data release. Among the roughly 400 genotyped donors, around 85% were placed in the Caucasian-associated ancestry cluster.

Findings and limits, study-wide: Many donors carried some public TCRs, although rarity characterized most TCR sequences.

The genes are TRBV7-2 and TRBJ2-7; possibly TRBD2 for D (5 bases). The receptor comes from a woman in her 30s in good health and CMV-seropositive. Source material: PBMCs. This CDR3 reads CASSLPGYEQYF. In nucleotides, the CDR3 is TGTGCCAGCAGCCTCCCGGGGTACGAGCAGTACTTC.